This TCR beta chain originates from a study of blood T cell repertoires in COVID-19. Background on the study: Some COVID-19 samples were acute and others convalescent; all came from the United States, Italy and Spain. In each case, the material was cDNA or gDNA derived from T cells, B-cell-depleted T cells, or PBMCs.

Original handling: The assay estimated nucleated cells by amplifying reference gene primers. Produced via immunoSEQ multiplex PCR; TCRdb's table is partial and in-frame only. D and trimming come from the DNA, and the V and J calls and clone size come from that table. The repertoire has around 63,000 clones, around 87% of them found once; the top ten carry around 1.3%. The germline CDR1 and CDR2 sequences are LGHNA and YSLEER. There are 18 residues in the CDR3. V was shortened by 0 bases and J by 0 bases, with 17 bases between the two germline ends. This TCR derives from a woman aged 55-70 years with acute or convalescent COVID-19. This rearrangement joins TRBV4-3 to TRBJ1-1, with a tentative D call TRBD1 (6 bases). The specimen was peripheral blood. CDR3 protein: CASSQDPPGGGMNTEAFF. CDR3 sequence (DNA): TGCGCCAGCAGCCAAGACCCCCCGGGCGGGGGCATGAACACTGAAGCTTTCTTT.